These 6 T cell receptor beta chains came from one sample sequenced in a study of blood T cell repertoires in COVID-19. The method was immunoSEQ multiplex PCR; TCRdb's version includes in-frame clones alone and lacks a portion of them. The sample lists about 300,000 clones, approximately 90% occurring once. The sequencing input was peripheral blood. The receptors shown here come from a woman in her 30s with COVID-19, enrolled during active disease.

This chain links TRBV2 with TRBJ1-4; TRBD1 agrees at 7 bases. The ends lost 5 bases at V and 5 bases at J; junction bases unmatched: 5. The CDR3 is 14 residues long. Germline CDR1 is SNHLY and CDR2 is FYNNEI. CDR3: CASSYDRVNEKLFF. The DNA of the CDR3 is TGTGCCAGCAGTTACGACAGGGTGAATGAAAAACTGTTTTTT.

V gene TRBV6-1 combines with J gene TRBJ1-1; TRBD1 matches 7 bases. V shed 3 bases, J shed 11 bases, and the junction held 12 bases outside the gene matches. Per the germline V gene, CDR1 is MNHNS and CDR2 is SASEGT. The CDR3 is 14 residues long. CDR3 in DNA: TGTGCCAGCAGTGAGCGCGACAGGGCTGGGGGGGCTTTCTTT. Its protein product is CASSERDRAGGAFF.

This sequence joins TRBV7-6 and TRBJ2-1; TRBD1 is a possible D gene (5 bases). The CDR3 extends over 13 amino acids. V lost 1 base and J lost 6, with 7 bases in between. In germline, CDR1 is SGHVS, CDR2 FNYEAQ. The CDR3, as DNA: TGTGCCAGCAGCTTAGAGGACACCAATGAGCAGTTCTTC. Encoded protein: CASSLEDTNEQFF. The full variable domain, rest sourced from reference TRBV7-6 and TRBJ2-1, is GAGVSQSPRYKVTKRGQDVALRCDPISGHVSLYWYRQALGQGPEFLTYFNYEAQQDKSGLPNDRFSAERPEGSISTLTIQRTEQRDSAMYRCASSLEDTNEQFFGPGTRLTVL.

V gene TRBV2 combines with J gene TRBJ2-2; D is possibly TRBD1 (5 bases). V was pared by 3 bases and J by 5 bases, with 10 bases between. CDR3 length equals 14 residues. Germline V gives CDR1 SNHLY, CDR2 FYNNEI. The chain's CDR3 is CASSDRVGTGELFF. The CDR3 DNA is TGTGCCAGCAGTGACAGGGTAGGAACCGGGGAGCTGTTTTTT.

The chain employs TRBV5-1 and TRBJ1-1, with 9 bases that match TRBD1. The CDR3 runs 14 residues. Germline V gene lookup returns CDR1 SGHRS and CDR2 YFSETQ. Trimming at V came to 4 bases and at J to 3 bases, leaving 4 bases not matched to a gene. CDR3 residues: CASSGQGQDTEAFF. CDR3 nucleotides: TGCGCCAGCAGCGGACAGGGGCAAGACACTGAAGCTTTCTTT.

The chain recombines TRBV7-9 with TRBJ1-1; tentative D call: TRBD1 (6 bases). V was shortened by 3 bases and J by 0 bases, with 14 bases between the two germline ends. Germline CDR1 and CDR2: SEHNR and FQNEAQ (reference sequence). The CDR3 runs 16 residues. CDR3 sequence reads: CASSFDRLFMNTEAFF. In nucleotides, the CDR3 is TGTGCCAGCAGCTTCGACAGGCTATTCATGAACACTGAAGCTTTCTTT.